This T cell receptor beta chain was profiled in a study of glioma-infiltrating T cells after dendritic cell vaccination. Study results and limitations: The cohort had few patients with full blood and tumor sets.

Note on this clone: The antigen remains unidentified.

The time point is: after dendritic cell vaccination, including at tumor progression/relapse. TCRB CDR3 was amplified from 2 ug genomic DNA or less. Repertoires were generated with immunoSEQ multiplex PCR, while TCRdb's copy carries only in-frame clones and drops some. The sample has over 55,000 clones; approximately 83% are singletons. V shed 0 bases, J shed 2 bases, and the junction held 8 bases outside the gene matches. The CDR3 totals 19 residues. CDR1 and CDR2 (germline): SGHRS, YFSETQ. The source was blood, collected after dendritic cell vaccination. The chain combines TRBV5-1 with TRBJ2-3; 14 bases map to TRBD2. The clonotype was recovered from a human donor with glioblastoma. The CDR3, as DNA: TGCGCCAGCAGCTTGGGCGGACTAGCGGGGGGCGTACACACAGATACGCAGTATTTT. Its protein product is CASSLGGLAGGVHTDTQYF.